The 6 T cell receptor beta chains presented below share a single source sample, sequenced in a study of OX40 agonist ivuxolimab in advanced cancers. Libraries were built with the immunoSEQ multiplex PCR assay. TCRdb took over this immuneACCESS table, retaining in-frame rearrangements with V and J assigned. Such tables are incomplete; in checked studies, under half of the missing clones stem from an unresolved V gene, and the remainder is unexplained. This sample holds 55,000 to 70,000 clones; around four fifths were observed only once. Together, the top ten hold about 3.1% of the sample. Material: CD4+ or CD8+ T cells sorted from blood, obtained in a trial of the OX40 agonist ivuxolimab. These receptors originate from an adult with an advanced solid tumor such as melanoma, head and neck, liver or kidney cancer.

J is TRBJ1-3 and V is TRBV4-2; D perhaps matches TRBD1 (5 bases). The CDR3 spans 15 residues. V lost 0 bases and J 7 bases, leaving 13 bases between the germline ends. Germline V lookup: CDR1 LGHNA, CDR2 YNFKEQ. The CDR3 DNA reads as TGTGCCAGCAGCCAAGATACGGCCCCAGGGAACACCATATATTTT. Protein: CASSQDTAPGNTIYF.

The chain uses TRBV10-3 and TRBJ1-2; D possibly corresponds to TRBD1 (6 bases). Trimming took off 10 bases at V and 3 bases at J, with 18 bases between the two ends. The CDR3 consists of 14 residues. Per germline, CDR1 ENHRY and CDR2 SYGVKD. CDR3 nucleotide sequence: TGTGCCACCCGGTCGGGGGGCTCCTACTATGGCTACACCTTC. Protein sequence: CATRSGGSYYGYTF.

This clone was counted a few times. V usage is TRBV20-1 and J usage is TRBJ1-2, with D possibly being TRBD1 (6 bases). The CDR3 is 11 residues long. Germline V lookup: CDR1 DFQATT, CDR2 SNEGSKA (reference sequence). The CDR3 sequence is CLPNRAEGYTF. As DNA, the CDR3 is TGCCTCCCCAACAGGGCCGAGGGCTACACCTTC.

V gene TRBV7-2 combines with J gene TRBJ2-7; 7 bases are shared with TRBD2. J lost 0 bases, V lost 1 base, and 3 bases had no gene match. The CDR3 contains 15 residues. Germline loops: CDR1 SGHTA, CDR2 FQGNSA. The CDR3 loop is CASSLVGGSSYEQYF. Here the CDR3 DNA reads TGTGCCAGCAGCTTAGTGGGGGGGAGCTCCTACGAGCAGTACTTC.

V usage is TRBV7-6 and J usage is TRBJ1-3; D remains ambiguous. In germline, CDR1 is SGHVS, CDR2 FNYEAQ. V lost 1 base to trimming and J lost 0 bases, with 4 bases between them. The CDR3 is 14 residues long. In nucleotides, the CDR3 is TGTGCCAGCAGCTTAGAGCTCTCTGGAAACACCATATATTTT. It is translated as CASSLELSGNTIYF. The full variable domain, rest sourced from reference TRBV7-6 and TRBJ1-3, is GAGVSQSPRYKVTKRGQDVALRCDPISGHVSLYWYRQALGQGPEFLTYFNYEAQQDKSGLPNDRFSAERPEGSISTLTIQRTEQRDSAMYRCASSLELSGNTIYFGEGSWLTVV.

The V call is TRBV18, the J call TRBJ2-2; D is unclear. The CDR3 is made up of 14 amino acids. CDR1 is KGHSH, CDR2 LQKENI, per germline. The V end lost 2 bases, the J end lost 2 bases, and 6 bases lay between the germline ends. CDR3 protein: CASSPKQNTGELFF. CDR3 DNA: TGTGCCAGCTCACCAAAACAAAACACCGGGGAGCTGTTTTTT.